This T cell receptor beta chain appears in the sequencing data of a study of blood T cell repertoires in COVID-19. The authors' processing: Estimated nucleated cell counts came from reference gene primer amplification. Here immunoSEQ multiplex PCR was the method, and the copy in TCRdb shows in-frame clones only, minus some. That table furnishes V, J and clone size, whereas the DNA furnished D and trimming. The sample consists of 15,000 to 20,000 clones, 75% to 90% of them appearing once. The specimen sequenced was peripheral blood. The source of this sequence is an older woman with active COVID-19.

This CDR3 reads CASSSGGASGEAFF. CDR3 nucleotide sequence: TGCGCCAGCAGCTCCGGGGGGGCCTCGGGTGAAGCTTTCTTT. The gene calls are TRBV5-1 and TRBJ1-1, with TRBD1 as a possible D gene (6 bases). V lost 3 bases and J 7 bases, leaving 16 bases between the germline ends. CDR1 is SGHRS, CDR2 YFSETQ, per germline. CDR3 length: 14 amino acids. The variable domain in full, with the rest retrieved from reference TRBV5-1 and TRBJ1-1, is KAGVTQTPRYLIKTRGQQVTLSCSPISGHRSVSWYQQTPGQGLQFLFEYFSETQRNKGNFPGRFSGRQFSNSRSEMNVSTLELGDSALYLCASSSGGASGEAFFGQGTRLTVV.